This passage covers 3 T cell receptor beta chains from one sample sequenced in a study of siplizumab effects on memory and regulatory T cells. Clones were read by immunoSEQ multiplex PCR, and TCRdb kept only the in-frame ones, dropping some. The table lists some 110,000 clones, about 93% of them singletons. Material: Tregs sorted from blood. The receptors stem from a human donor in good health.

The rearrangement joins TRBV7-6 to TRBJ1-1; TRBD1 is a possible D gene (5 bases). The CDR3 is 17 amino acids. The germline V gene encodes CDR1 SGHVS and CDR2 FNYEAQ. The V end was cut by 7 bases, the J end by 0 bases, with 21 bases between. This CDR3 is CASNPRADTAMNTEAFF. CDR3 nucleotide sequence: TGTGCCAGCAACCCCCGCGCGGACACGGCTATGAACACTGAAGCTTTCTTT.

In DNA form, the CDR3 reads TGTGCCAGCTCCGTTGGGACAGGGGGTGGACAGCCCCAGCATTTT. Its protein product is CASSVGTGGGQPQHF. J is TRBJ1-5 and V is TRBV18; 11 bases agree with TRBD1. Trimming cost V 6 bases and J 7 bases; bases outside gene matches: 8. The CDR3 covers 15 residues. The germline V gene encodes CDR1 KGHSH and CDR2 LQKENI.

With respect to this clone: The sample holds other DNA sequences that translate to the same CDR3. J is TRBJ2-5 and V is TRBV2, with 7 bases aligning to TRBD2. Trimming at V came to 7 bases and at J to 4 bases, leaving 0 bases not matched to a gene. The CDR3 is 11 amino acids. Germline V gene sequence: CDR1 SNHLY, CDR2 FYNNEI. The CDR3 region is CASTGGETQYF. Here the CDR3 DNA reads TGTGCCAGCACGGGGGGAGAGACCCAGTACTTC. The whole variable domain, filled in from reference TRBV2 and TRBJ2-5, reads EPEVTQTPSHQVTQMGQEVILRCVPISNHLYFYWYRQILGQKVEFLVSFYNNEISEKSEIFDDQFSVERPDGSNFTLKIRSTKLEDSAMYFCASTGGETQYFGPGTRLLVL.